This TCR beta chain appears in the sequencing data of a study of control samples from healthy donors and cancer patients. Clones were sequenced by immunoSEQ multiplex PCR, and TCRdb holds only the in-frame ones, with some missing. Here the sample spans some 250,000 clones, about 80% being singletons. The germline V gene has CDR1 LGHDT and CDR2 YNNKEL (reference sequence). This CDR3 region has 15 residues. Trimming took 8 bases from V and 2 from J; bases not matched to a gene: 6. J is TRBJ1-1 and V is TRBV3-1 (or the pseudogene TRBV3-2); TRBD1 matches 12 bases. This clonotype was sampled from a woman aged 55-70 years with lung cancer. Input material: PBMCs. The CDR3 region is CASRGTGGANTEAFF. The CDR3 DNA sequence: TGTGCCAGCCGGGGGACAGGGGGCGCAAACACTGAAGCTTTCTTT.